A single sample gave rise to the 9 T cell receptor beta chains below, sequenced in a study of blood T cell repertoires in COVID-19. Libraries were prepared by immunoSEQ multiplex PCR; TCRdb keeps only in-frame clonotypes and omits some of them. Counted here are roughly 73,000 clones, 70% to 90% occurring once; the ten biggest clones make up around 2.5%. Sequencing was done on a sample of peripheral blood. Source of these receptors: a man aged 65-85 years with active or convalescent COVID-19.

The chain is built from TRBV27 and TRBJ1-5; D uncertain. The CDR3 has 15 amino acids. V was cut by 4 bases and J by 0 bases, with 10 bases left in between. Germline CDR1 reads MNHEY; CDR2 reads SMNVEV (reference sequence). CDR3 loop: CASSSRGNSNQPQHF. DNA for the CDR3: TGTGCCAGCAGTTCCCGCGGGAATAGCAATCAGCCCCAGCATTTT.

The genes are TRBV6-5 and TRBJ2-7; D perhaps matches TRBD2 (5 bases). Trimming left V 4 bases short and J 3 bases short, with 13 bases between. The CDR3 length is 14 residues. Per germline, CDR1 MNHEY and CDR2 SVGAGI. CDR3 amino acids: CASSSASGDYEQYF. The CDR3 DNA is TGTGCCAGCAGTTCTGCCAGCGGTGACTACGAGCAGTACTTC.

CDR3 residues: CASSKPEGGGETQYF. CDR3 coding DNA: TGTGCCAGCAGCAAACCGGAGGGCGGGGGAGAGACCCAGTACTTC. The chain uses TRBV5-4 and TRBJ2-5; TRBD2 agrees at 7 bases. Germline CDR1 and CDR2: SGHNT and YYREEE (reference sequence). V was clipped by 4 bases and J by 4 bases; unmatched bases: 10. The length of the CDR3 is 15 residues. Drawing the rest from reference TRBV5-4 and TRBJ2-5, the complete variable domain is ETGVTQSPTHLIKTRGQQVTLRCSSQSGHNTVSWYQQALGQGPQFIFQYYREEENGRGNFPPRFSGLQFPNYSSELNVNALELDDSALYLCASSKPEGGGETQYFGPGTRLLVL.

In DNA, the CDR3 is TGTGCCAGTACAGGAAGTTTCGTCCAGCCCCAGCATTTT. Residues: CASTGSFVQPQHF. This rearrangement joins TRBV12-3 or TRBV12-4 to TRBJ1-5; tentative D call: TRBD1 (5 bases). Deletions cut 9 bases from V and 7 bases from J, with 16 bases between. This CDR3 contains 13 residues.

The J gene is TRBJ1-3, the V gene TRBV10-3; no clear D gene. Between the trimmed V and J ends, which lost 0 bases and 1 base, there was a span of 13 bases. CDR3 size: 17 residues. Germline V gene sequence: CDR1 ENHRY, CDR2 SYGVKD. The CDR3 spells CAISESRLNLSGNTIYF. For the CDR3, the DNA is TGTGCCATCAGTGAGTCCCGTCTCAATCTATCTGGAAACACCATATATTTT.

The rearrangement uses TRBV12-3 or TRBV12-4 and TRBJ2-1, with a possible D match to TRBD2 (6 bases). The CDR3 extends over 12 amino acids. V lost 2 bases to trimming and J lost 10 bases, with 9 bases between them. The CDR3 DNA reads as TGTGCCAGCAGTTTATTGGAGGGAGAGCAGTTCTTC. Residues: CASSLLEGEQFF.

This chain uses TRBV7-3 with TRBJ2-3; TRBD2 might be the D (7 bases). Per germline, CDR1 SGHTA and CDR2 FQGTGA. With 4 bases removed from V and 6 bases from J, the gap between germline ends came to 17 bases. CDR3 size: 15 residues. The CDR3 bases are TGTGCCAGCAGCTCCCAGGGGAGGGCGTGGGATACGCAGTATTTT. Amino acids: CASSSQGRAWDTQYF.

The chain recombines TRBV19 with TRBJ2-4, with D hard to call. V lost 4 bases and J 3 bases, leaving 10 bases between the germline ends. Germline V gene lookup returns CDR1 LNHDA and CDR2 SQIVND (reference sequence). The CDR3 contains 14 residues. CDR3 bases: TGTGCCAGTAGTACCGACAAATACAAAAACATTCAGTACTTC. It specifies CASSTDKYKNIQYF. The full variable domain, rest sourced from reference TRBV19 and TRBJ2-4, is DGGITQSPKYLFRKEGQNVTLSCEQNLNHDAMYWYRQDPGQGLRLIYYSQIVNDFQKGDIAEGYSVSREKKESFPLTVTSAQKNPTAFYLCASSTDKYKNIQYFGAGTRLSVL.

The genes are TRBV6-5 and TRBJ1-5; no clear D. The CDR3 spans 12 residues. Germline CDR1 is MNHEY and CDR2 is SVGAGI. V lost 4 bases, J lost 4 bases, and 5 bases lay in between. The CDR3, as DNA: TGTGCCAGCAGTTTCCCAAATCAGCCCCAGCATTTT. Residues: CASSFPNQPQHF.